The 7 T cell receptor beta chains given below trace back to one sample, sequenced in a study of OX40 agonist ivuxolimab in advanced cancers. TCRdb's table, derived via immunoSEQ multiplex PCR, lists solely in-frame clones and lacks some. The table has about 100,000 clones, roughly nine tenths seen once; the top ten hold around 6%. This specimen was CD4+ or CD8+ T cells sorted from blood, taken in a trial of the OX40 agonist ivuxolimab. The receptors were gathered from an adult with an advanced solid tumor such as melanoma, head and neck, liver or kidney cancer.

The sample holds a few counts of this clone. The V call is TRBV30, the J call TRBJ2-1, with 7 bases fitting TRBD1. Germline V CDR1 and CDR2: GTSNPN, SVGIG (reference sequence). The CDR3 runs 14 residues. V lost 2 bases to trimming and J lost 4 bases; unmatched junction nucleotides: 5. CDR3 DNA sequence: TGTGCCTGGAGTTCCGGGACAGCGTACAATGAGCAGTTCTTC. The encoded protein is CAWSSGTAYNEQFF.

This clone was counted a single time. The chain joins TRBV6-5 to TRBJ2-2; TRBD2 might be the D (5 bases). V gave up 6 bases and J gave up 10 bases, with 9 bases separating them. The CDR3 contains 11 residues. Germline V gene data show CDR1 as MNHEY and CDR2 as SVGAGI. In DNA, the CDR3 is TGTGCCAGCAGGACGCGGGTGGAGCTGTTTTTT. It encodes CASRTRVELFF.

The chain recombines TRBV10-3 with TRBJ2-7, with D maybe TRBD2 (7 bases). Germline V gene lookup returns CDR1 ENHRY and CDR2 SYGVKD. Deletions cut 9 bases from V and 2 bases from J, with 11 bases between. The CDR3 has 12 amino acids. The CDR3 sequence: CAIGGATYEQYF. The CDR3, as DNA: TGTGCCATAGGGGGGGCCACCTACGAGCAGTACTTC.

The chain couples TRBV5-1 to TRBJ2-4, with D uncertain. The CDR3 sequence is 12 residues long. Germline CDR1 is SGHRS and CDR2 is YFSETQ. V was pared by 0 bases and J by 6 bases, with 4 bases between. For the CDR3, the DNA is TGCGCCAGCAGCTTGGACACAAACATTCAGTACTTC. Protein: CASSLDTNIQYF.

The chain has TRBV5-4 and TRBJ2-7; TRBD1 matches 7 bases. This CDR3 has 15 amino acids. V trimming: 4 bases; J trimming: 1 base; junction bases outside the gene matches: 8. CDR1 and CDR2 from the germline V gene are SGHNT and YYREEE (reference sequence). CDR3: CASSMPGQRSYEQYF. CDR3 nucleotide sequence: TGTGCCAGCAGCATGCCGGGACAGAGGTCCTACGAGCAGTACTTC.

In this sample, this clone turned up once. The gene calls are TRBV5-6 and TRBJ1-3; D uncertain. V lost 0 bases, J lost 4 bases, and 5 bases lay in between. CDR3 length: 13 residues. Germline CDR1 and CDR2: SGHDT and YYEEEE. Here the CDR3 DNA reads TGTGCCAGCAGCTTGGGAGGGGGAAACACCATATATTTT. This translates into CASSLGGGNTIYF.

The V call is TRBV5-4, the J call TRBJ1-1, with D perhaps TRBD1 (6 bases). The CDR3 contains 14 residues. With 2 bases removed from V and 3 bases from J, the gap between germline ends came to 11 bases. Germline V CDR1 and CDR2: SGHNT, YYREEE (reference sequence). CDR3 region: CASSFNRDYTEAFF. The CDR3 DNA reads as TGTGCCAGCAGCTTCAACAGGGACTACACTGAAGCTTTCTTT.